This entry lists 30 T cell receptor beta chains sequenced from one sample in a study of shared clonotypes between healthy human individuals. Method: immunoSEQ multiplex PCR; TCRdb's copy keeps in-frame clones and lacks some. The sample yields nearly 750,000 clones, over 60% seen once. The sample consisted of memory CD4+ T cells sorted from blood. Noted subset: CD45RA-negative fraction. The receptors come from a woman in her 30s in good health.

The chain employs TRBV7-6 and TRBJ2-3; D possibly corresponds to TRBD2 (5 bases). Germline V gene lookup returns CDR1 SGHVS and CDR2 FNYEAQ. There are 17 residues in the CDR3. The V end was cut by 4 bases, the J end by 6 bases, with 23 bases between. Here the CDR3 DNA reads TGTGCCAGCAGCTCCCAAATGGGAGCGAAAATGACGGATACGCAGTATTTT. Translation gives CASSSQMGAKMTDTQYF.

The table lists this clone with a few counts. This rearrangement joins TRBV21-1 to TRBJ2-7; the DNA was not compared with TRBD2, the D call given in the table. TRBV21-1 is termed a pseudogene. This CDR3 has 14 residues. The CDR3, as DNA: TGTGCCAGCACTAGAGGAGCTGAGGACTACGAGCAGTACTTC. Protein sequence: CASTRGAEDYEQYF.

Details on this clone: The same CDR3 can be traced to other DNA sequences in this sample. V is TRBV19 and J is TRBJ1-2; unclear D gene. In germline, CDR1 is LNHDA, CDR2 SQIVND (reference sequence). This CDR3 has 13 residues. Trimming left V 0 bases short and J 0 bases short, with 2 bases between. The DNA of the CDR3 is TGTGCCAGTAGTATAGAGGCTAACTATGGCTACACCTTC. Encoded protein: CASSIEANYGYTF.

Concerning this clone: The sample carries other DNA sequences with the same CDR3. The CDR3 spells CASSLQGWETQYF. The CDR3 coding sequence is TGTGCCAGCAGCCTACAGGGTTGGGAGACCCAGTACTTC. The rearrangement uses TRBV7-6 and TRBJ2-5; TRBD1 is a possible D gene (6 bases). This CDR3 is 13 amino acids long. Per the germline V gene, CDR1 is SGHVS and CDR2 is FNYEAQ. Trimming stripped 5 bases from V and 5 bases from J, with 12 bases between.

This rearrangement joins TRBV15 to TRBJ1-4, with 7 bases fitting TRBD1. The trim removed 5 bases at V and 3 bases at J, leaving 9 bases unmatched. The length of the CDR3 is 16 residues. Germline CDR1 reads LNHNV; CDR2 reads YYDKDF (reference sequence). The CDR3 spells CATSSQHRGANEKLFF. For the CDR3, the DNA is TGTGCCACCAGCTCTCAACACAGGGGAGCTAATGAAAAACTGTTTTTT.

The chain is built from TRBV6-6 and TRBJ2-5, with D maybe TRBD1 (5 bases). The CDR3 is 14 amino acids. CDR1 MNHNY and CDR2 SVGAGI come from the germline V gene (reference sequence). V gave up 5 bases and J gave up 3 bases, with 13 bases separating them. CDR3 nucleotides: TGTGCCAGCAGTCAAGATAGACAGAAAGAGACCCAGTACTTC. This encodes CASSQDRQKETQYF.

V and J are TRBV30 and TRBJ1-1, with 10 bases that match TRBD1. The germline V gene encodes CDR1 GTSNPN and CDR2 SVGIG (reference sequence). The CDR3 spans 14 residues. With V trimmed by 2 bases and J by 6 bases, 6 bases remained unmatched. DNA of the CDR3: TGTGCCTGGAGTATGGACAGGGGGAGATCTGAAGCTTTCTTT. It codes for CAWSMDRGRSEAFF.

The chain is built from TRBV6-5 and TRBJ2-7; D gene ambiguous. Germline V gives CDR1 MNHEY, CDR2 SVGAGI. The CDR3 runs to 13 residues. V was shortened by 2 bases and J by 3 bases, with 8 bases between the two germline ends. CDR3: CASSYEGNYEQYF. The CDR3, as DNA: TGTGCCAGCAGTTACGAAGGGAACTACGAGCAGTACTTC.

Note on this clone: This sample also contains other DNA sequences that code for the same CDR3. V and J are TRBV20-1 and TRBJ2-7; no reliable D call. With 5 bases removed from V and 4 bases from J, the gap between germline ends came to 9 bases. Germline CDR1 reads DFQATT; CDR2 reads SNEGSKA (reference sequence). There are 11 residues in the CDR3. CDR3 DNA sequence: TGCAGTGCTCGGTCTTTATACGAGCAGTACTTC. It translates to CSARSLYEQYF.

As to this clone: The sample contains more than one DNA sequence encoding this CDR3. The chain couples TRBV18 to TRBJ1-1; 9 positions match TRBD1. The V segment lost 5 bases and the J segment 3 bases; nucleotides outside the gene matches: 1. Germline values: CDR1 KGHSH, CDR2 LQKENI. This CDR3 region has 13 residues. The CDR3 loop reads CASSRQGDTEAFF. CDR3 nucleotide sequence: TGTGCCAGCTCAAGACAGGGGGACACTGAAGCTTTCTTT.

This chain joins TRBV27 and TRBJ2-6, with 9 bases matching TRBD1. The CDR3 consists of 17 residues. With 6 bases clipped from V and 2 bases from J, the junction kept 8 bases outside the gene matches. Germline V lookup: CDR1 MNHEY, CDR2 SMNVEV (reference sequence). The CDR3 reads CASRTPGQGPGANVLTF. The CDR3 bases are TGTGCCAGCAGAACCCCGGGACAGGGACCTGGGGCCAACGTCCTGACTTTC.

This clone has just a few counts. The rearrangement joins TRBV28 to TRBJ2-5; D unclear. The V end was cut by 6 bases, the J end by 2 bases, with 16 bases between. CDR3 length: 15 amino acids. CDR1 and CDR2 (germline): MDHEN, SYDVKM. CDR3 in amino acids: CASRTKLPRQETQYF. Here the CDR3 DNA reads TGTGCCAGCAGAACTAAACTTCCGAGGCAAGAGACCCAGTACTTC.

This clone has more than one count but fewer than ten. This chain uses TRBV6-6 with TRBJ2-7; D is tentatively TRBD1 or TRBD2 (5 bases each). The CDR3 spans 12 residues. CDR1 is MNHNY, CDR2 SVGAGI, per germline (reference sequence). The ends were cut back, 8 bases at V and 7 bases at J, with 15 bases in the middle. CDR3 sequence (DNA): TGTGCCAGCGGTCAACGGGGCAAGGAGCAGTACTTC. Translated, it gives CASGQRGKEQYF.

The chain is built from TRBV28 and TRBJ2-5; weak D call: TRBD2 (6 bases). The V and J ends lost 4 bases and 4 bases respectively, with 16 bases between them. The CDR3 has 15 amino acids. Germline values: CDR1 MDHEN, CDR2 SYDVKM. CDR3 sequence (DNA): TGTGCCAGCAGTTCGGCCTCGGTGGGAGGAGAGACCCAGTACTTC. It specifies CASSSASVGGETQYF.

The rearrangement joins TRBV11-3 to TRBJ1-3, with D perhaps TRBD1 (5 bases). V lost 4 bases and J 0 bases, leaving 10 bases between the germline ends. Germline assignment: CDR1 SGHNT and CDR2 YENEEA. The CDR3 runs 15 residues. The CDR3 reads CASSYRTISGNTIYF. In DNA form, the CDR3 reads TGTGCCAGCAGCTACAGGACGATCTCTGGAAACACCATATATTTT.

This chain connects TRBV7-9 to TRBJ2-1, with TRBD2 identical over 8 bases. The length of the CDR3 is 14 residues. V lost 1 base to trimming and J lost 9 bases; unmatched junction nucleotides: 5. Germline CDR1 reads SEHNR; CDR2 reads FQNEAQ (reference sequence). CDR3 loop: CASSLVGGRFEQFF. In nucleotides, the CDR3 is TGTGCCAGCAGCTTAGTTGGCGGGAGGTTTGAGCAGTTCTTC.

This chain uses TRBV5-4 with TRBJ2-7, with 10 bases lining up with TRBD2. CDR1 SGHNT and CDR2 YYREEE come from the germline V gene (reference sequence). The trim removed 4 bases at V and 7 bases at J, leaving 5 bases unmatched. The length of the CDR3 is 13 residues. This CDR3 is CASSQRGGEEQYF. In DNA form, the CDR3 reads TGTGCCAGCAGCCAGCGGGGGGGAGAGGAGCAGTACTTC.

DNA of the CDR3: TGTGCCAGCAGTAGAATTAACAGGGGACGCTACACCTTC. Translation gives CASSRINRGRYTF. The rearrangement uses TRBV7-2 and TRBJ1-2; TRBD1 matches at 7 bases. Germline CDR1 SGHTA, CDR2 FQGNSA. J lost 9 bases, V lost 6 bases, and 10 bases had no gene match. The CDR3 totals 13 residues.

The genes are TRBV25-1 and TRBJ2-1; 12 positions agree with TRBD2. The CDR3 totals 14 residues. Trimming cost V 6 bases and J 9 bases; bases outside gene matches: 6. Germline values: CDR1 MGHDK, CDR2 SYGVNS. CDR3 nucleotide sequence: TGTGCCAGCAGACGGACTAGCGGGACGAGTGAGCAGTTCTTC. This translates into CASRRTSGTSEQFF. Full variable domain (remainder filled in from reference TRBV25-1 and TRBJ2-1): EADIYQTPRYLVIGTGKKITLECSQTMGHDKMYWYQQDPGMELHLIHYSYGVNSTEKGDLSSESTVSRIRTEHFPLTLESARPSHTSQYLCASRRTSGTSEQFFGPGTRLTVL.

The CDR3 DNA is TGTGCCAGCAGCTTAGAGGGGGTGAGAGGGGCCAACGTCCTGACTTTC. Its protein is CASSLEGVRGANVLTF. J is TRBJ2-6 and V is TRBV7-2, with D possibly matching TRBD1 (6 bases). V dropped 1 base and J dropped 4 bases, with 11 bases sitting between them. This CDR3 region has 16 residues. The V gene's germline CDR1 is SGHTA and CDR2 FQGNSA.

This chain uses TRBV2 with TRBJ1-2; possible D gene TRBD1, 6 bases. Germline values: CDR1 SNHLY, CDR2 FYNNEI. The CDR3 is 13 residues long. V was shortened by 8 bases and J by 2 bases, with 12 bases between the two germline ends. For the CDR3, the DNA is TGTGCCAGCCGGGCAGGGGTCAACTATGGCTACACCTTC. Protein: CASRAGVNYGYTF.

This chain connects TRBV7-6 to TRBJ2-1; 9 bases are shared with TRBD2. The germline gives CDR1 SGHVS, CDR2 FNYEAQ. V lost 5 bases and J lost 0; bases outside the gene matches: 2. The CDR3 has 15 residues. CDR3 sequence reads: CASSRREGSYNEQFF. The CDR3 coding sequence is TGTGCCAGCAGCCGGCGGGAGGGCTCCTACAATGAGCAGTTCTTC.

CDR3 sequence: CASSLRERDYTF. CDR3 nucleotide sequence: TGCGCCAGCAGCTTGCGGGAGAGGGACTACACCTTC. The rearrangement links TRBV5-1 to TRBJ1-2; D is unresolved. V shed 1 base and J shed 10 bases, with 11 bases lying between them. Germline values: CDR1 SGHRS, CDR2 YFSETQ. The CDR3 loop spans 12 amino acids.

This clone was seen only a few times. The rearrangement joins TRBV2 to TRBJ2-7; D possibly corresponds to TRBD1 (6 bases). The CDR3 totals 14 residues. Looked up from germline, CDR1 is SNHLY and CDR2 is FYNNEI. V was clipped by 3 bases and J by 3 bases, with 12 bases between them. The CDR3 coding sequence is TGTGCCAGCAGTGAGACCGGGACAATCTACGAGCAGTACTTC. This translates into CASSETGTIYEQYF.

DNA of the CDR3: TGTGCCAGCAGCTTGAAGTCCGCCTACAATGAGCAGTTCTTC. Residues: CASSLKSAYNEQFF. This chain connects TRBV5-4 to TRBJ2-1; D gene ambiguous. The CDR3 is 14 residues long. V was trimmed by 1 base and J by 2 bases, leaving 7 bases between them. Germline CDR1 SGHNT, CDR2 YYREEE (reference sequence). Based on the CDR3 plus reference TRBV5-4 and TRBJ2-1, the full variable domain is ETGVTQSPTHLIKTRGQQVTLRCSSQSGHNTVSWYQQALGQGPQFIFQYYREEENGRGNFPPRFSGLQFPNYSSELNVNALELDDSALYLCASSLKSAYNEQFFGPGTRLTVL.

In nucleotides, the CDR3 is TGTGCCAGTAGTATAGGGACAGCTATGAACACTGAAGCTTTCTTT. This encodes CASSIGTAMNTEAFF. The rearrangement links TRBV19 to TRBJ1-1; tentative D call: TRBD1 (6 bases). Germline-derived CDR1 and CDR2 are LNHDA and SQIVND (reference sequence). V lost 1 base and J 0 bases, leaving 9 bases between the germline ends. The CDR3 runs 15 residues.

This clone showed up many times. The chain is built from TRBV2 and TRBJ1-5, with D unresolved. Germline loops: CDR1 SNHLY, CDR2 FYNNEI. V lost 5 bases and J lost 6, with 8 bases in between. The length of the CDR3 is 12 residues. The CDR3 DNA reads TGTGCCAGCAGTCCTGAAGGTCAGCCCCAGCATTTT. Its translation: CASSPEGQPQHF.

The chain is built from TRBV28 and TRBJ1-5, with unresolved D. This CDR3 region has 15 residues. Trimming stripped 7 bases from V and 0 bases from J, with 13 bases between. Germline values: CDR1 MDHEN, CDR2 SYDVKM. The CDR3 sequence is CASNLASYSNQPQHF. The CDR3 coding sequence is TGTGCCAGCAACCTAGCGAGTTATAGCAATCAGCCCCAGCATTTT.

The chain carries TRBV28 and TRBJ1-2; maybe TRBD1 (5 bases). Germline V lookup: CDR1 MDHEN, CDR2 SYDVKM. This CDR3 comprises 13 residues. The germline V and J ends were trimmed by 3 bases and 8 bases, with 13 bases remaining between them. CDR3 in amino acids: CASSLGGGQGYTF. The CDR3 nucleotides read TGTGCCAGCAGTTTGGGGGGAGGACAAGGCTACACCTTC.

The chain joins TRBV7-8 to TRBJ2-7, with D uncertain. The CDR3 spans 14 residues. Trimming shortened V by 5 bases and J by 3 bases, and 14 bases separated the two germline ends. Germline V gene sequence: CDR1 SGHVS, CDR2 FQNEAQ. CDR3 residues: CASSVGSGLYEQYF. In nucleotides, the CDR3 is TGTGCCAGCAGCGTCGGCAGTGGGCTCTACGAGCAGTACTTC.